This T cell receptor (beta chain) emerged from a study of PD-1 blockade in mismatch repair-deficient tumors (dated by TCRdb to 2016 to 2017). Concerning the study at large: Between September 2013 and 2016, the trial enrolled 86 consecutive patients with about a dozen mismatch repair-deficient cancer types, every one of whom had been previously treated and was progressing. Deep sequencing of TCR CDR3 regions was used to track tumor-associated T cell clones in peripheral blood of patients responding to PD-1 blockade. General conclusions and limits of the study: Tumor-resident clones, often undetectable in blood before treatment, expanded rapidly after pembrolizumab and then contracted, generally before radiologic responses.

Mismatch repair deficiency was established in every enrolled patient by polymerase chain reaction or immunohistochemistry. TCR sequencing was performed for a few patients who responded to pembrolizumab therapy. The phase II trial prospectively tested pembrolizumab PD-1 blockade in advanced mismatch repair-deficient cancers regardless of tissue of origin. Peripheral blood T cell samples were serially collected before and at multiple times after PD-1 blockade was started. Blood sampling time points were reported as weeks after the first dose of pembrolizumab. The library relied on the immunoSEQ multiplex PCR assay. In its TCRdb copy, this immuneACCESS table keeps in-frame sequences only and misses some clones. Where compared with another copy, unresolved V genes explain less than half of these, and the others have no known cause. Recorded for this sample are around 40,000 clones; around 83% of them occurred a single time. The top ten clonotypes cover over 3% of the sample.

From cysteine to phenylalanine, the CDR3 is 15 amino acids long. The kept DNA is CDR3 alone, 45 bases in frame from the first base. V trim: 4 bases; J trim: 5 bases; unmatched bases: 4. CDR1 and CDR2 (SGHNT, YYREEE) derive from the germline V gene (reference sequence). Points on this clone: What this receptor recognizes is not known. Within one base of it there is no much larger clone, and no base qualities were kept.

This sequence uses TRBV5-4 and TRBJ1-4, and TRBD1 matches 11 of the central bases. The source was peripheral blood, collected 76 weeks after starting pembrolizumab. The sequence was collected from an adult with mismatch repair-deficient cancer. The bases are TGTGCCAGCAGCGACCGGGACAGGGGGAATGAAAAACTGTTTTTT. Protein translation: CASSDRDRGNEKLFF.